This entry is about one T cell receptor beta chain. The antigen remains unidentified. The data are from a study of cytomegalovirus exposure and HLA in healthy donors. The PCR made use of 60 Vbeta and 13 Jbeta primers. In the original workflow: A follow-up analysis tallied around 76 million unique TCR beta chains, roughly 11 million shared. Using immunoSEQ multiplex PCR, the repertoire was profiled, and TCRdb retains in-frame clones only, with some absent. D and trimming come from the DNA, and the V and J calls and clone size come from that table. In the table there are roughly 200,000 clones, approximately 85% of which are singletons. This CDR3 spans 16 amino acids. Trimming removed 3 bases from V and 0 bases from J, with 13 bases in between. Looked up from germline, CDR1 is SGHDT and CDR2 is YYEEEE. General study results and limits: Presence/absence analyses assumed roughly uniform sequencing depth across donors, which may not hold. A later analysis linked a missense variant in DCLRE1C to the trimming of TCR beta V and J genes. Reportedly, a later analysis found an Asian-associated ancestry cluster had fewer N-insertions than the approximately 670-donor mean.

The sequencing sample was made of PBMCs. The chain carries TRBV5-6 and TRBJ2-4; D call uncertain. The sequence derives from a woman between 45 and 60 years old in good health and CMV-seronegative. CDR3 DNA: TGTGCCAGCAGCTCTCGTCCCGTTCTAGCCAAAAACATTCAGTACTTC. Protein: CASSSRPVLAKNIQYF.